This T cell receptor beta chain is drawn from a study of shared clonotypes between healthy human individuals. Study summary: Three plates were used per donor for CD4 naive, three for CD4 memory, two for CD8 naive and one for CD8 memory.

Division of CD4+ cells produced a CD45RA+ naive subset and a CD45RA-negative memory subset. Study-wide findings and caveats: Some clonotypes were shared by all four sorted-subset donors, while others were not shared. The non-shared ones had lower generation probabilities than the shared ones. It was anticipated that sequencing depth would influence how many clonotypes donors shared.

The length of the CDR3 is 15 residues. Trimming cost V 0 bases and J 4 bases, with 12 bases left between them. Per the germline V gene, CDR1 is LNHNV and CDR2 is YYDKDF (reference sequence). Concerning this clone itself: The antigen remains unidentified.

Profiled with immunoSEQ multiplex PCR; TCRdb holds only in-frame clones, not every one. The table has around 1,100,000 clones, 70% to 85% seen once. V and J are TRBV15 and TRBJ1-2; possible D gene TRBD1, 5 bases. The sequenced sample consisted of memory CD4+ T cells from PBMCs. The subset is: CD45RA-negative fraction. The TCR originated in a man younger than 35 in good health. Some clones in this sample may be carry-over from other donors' samples. CDR3 in amino acids: CATSRDREGPYGYTF. The CDR3 nucleotides are TGTGCCACCAGCAGAGATAGGGAGGGACCCTATGGCTACACCTTC.